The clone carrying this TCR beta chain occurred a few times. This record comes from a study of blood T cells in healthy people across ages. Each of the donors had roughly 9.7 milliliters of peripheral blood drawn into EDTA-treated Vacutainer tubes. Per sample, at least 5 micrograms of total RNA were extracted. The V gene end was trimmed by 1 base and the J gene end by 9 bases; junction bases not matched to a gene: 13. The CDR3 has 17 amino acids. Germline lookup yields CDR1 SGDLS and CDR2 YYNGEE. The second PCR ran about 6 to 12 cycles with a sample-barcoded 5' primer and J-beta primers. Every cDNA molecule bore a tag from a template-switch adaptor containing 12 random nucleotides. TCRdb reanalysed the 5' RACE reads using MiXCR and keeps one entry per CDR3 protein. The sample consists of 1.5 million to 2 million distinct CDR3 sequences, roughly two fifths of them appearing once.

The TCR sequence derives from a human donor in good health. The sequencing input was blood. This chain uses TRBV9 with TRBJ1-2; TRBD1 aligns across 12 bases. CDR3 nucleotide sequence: TGTGCCAGCAGCGTACACCCAAACCGGGACAGGGGGCTTAGCTACACCTTC. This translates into CASSVHPNRDRGLSYTF.